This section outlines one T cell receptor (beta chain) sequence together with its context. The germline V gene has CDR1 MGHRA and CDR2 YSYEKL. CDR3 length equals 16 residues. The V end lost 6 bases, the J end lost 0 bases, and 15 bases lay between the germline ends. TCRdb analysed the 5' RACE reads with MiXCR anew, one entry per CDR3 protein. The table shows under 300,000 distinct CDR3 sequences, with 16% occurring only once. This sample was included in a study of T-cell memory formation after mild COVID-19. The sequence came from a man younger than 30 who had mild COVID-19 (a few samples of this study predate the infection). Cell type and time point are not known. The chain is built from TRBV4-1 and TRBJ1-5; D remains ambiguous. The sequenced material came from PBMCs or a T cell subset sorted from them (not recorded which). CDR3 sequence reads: CASRPGSGGSNQPQHF. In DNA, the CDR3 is TGCGCCAGCAGACCCGGGTCCGGCGGTAGCAATCAGCCCCAGCATTTT.